These 2 T cell receptor beta chains were sequenced from one sample in a study of immune evolution from preneoplasia to lung adenocarcinoma. Generated by immunoSEQ multiplex PCR, the TCRdb table keeps only in-frame clones and is missing some. Of about 4,900 clones detected, about 76% appear once; the ten largest clones hold 11%. The sequencing sample was made of FFPE minimally invasive lung adenocarcinoma tissue. All receptors come from a person between 60 and 79 years old with lung adenocarcinoma.

This clone occurred a few times. The CDR3 spells CASSLPLDPGNTEAFF. The CDR3 nucleotides read TGCGCCAGCAGCCTTCCCCTCGATCCGGGGAACACTGAAGCTTTCTTT. The chain combines TRBV4-1 with TRBJ1-1; D unresolved. Deletions cut 4 bases from V and 1 base from J, with 16 bases between. Per germline, CDR1 MGHRA and CDR2 YSYEKL. The length of the CDR3 is 16 residues.

V and J are TRBV11-3 and TRBJ2-3; 8 bases match TRBD2. The V gene's germline CDR1 is SGHNT and CDR2 YENEEA. The CDR3 covers 16 residues. With 0 bases clipped from V and 0 bases from J, the junction kept 2 bases outside the gene matches. DNA of the CDR3: TGTGCCAGCAGCTTAGATGCGGGGGGCAGCACAGATACGCAGTATTTT. The encoded protein is CASSLDAGGSTDTQYF.